This TCR beta chain appears in the sequencing data of a study of blood T cell repertoires in COVID-19. Study information: The United States, Italy and Spain supplied acute and convalescent COVID-19 samples. T cells, B-cell-depleted T cells, or PBMCs provided the cDNA or gDNA that served as material.

In the authors' methods: Quantification of nucleated cells was approximated via reference gene primer amplification. Clones were read by immunoSEQ multiplex PCR, and TCRdb kept only the in-frame ones, dropping some. For V, J and clone size, that table is used; D and trimming come from the DNA. The sample consists of around 77,000 clones, 75% to 90% of them appearing once. The CDR3 is 13 residues long. Per germline, CDR1 SGHKS and CDR2 YYEKEE (reference sequence). Trimming pared 4 bases from V and 9 bases from J, leaving 14 bases between. The sample comprised peripheral blood. J is TRBJ2-1 and V is TRBV5-5; D is unclear. This clonotype originated in a man older than 75 with acute or convalescent COVID-19. The CDR3 region has the DNA TGTGCCAGCAGCCTGGACCCGATCGGTGAGCAGTTCTTC. Translating it yields CASSLDPIGEQFF.